One T cell receptor (beta chain) is described in this entry. What it binds is unknown. This sample was included in a study of T cell responses to AZD1222 COVID-19 vaccine. Findings and limits, study-wide: Donors were chiefly white British, with a greater number of females, and clonal diversity was perhaps underestimated. Nearly half of spike-specific TCRs reportedly target unmutated variant regions. Only a handful of AZD1222 recipients tested seropositive at baseline.

V lost 3 bases, J lost 8 bases, and 13 bases lay in between. The CDR3 extends over 14 amino acids. Germline CDR1 and CDR2: LNHDA and SQIVND (reference sequence). Assay: immunoSEQ multiplex PCR; the TCRdb copy retains only in-frame clones and omits some. This sample has approximately 130,000 clones, with 80% to 95% found just once. The rearrangement links TRBV19 to TRBJ1-4, with D possibly being TRBD1 (5 bases). The source material was peripheral blood, sampled on day 0 of AZD1222 vaccination. This clonotype was sampled from an adult in good health. CDR3 sequence: CASSIRRDGEKLFF. The CDR3, as DNA: TGTGCCAGTAGTATCCGCAGGGATGGCGAAAAACTGTTTTTT.